Below, 19 T cell receptor beta chains from the same sample are listed, as sequenced in a study of CD4+ T cells in melanoma. Here immunoSEQ multiplex PCR was the method, and the copy in TCRdb shows in-frame clones only, minus some. The sample lists around 130,000 clones; about nine tenths were seen once. Receptors originate from a human donor with melanoma.

The chain recombines TRBV18 with TRBJ2-5; tentatively, D is TRBD2 (5 bases). The CDR3 totals 14 residues. Germline V CDR1 and CDR2: KGHSH, LQKENI. Trimming left V 4 bases short and J 3 bases short, with 12 bases between. DNA for the CDR3: TGTGCCAGCTCACAGGACTCGGAAGAAGAGACCCAGTACTTC. It yields the protein CASSQDSEEETQYF.

The chain is built from TRBV30 and TRBJ2-7, with D perhaps matching TRBD1 (6 bases). With 8 bases removed from V and 2 bases from J, the gap between germline ends came to 16 bases. The germline CDR1 and CDR2 sequences are GTSNPN and SVGIG (reference sequence). CDR3 length equals 13 residues. CDR3 residues: CASSRGIPYEQYF. The CDR3 nucleotides read TGTGCCAGCTCTAGGGGGATCCCCTACGAGCAGTACTTC.

The sample holds one count of this clone. The chain's CDR3 is CASSLNRGLDGYTF. The CDR3 DNA is TGTGCCAGCAGCCTAAACAGGGGTCTCGATGGCTACACCTTC. This chain connects TRBV13 to TRBJ1-2; 7 bases align to TRBD1. Germline CDR1 is PRHDT and CDR2 is FYEKMQ (reference sequence). This CDR3 is built from 14 residues. V lost 5 bases and J lost 6; bases outside the gene matches: 9.

Only a few counts were recorded for this clone. The chain couples TRBV15 to TRBJ2-7; the D gene is possibly TRBD1 (6 bases). The V gene's germline CDR1 is LNHNV and CDR2 YYDKDF (reference sequence). This CDR3 has 16 amino acids. Trimming took off 4 bases at V and 6 bases at J, with 22 bases between the two ends. CDR3 loop: CATSNIQGSLIREQYF. CDR3 bases: TGTGCCACCAGCAACATACAGGGATCCCTAATACGCGAGCAGTACTTC. Supplemented by reference TRBV15 and TRBJ2-7, the full variable domain reads DAMVIQNPRYQVTQFGKPVTLSCSQTLNHNVMYWYQQKSSQAPKLLFHYYDKDFNNEADTPDNFQSRRPNTSFCFLDIRSPGLGDTAMYLCATSNIQGSLIREQYFGPGTRLTVT.

J is TRBJ2-5 and V is TRBV5-8, with a weak D call TRBD1 (5 bases). Germline values: CDR1 SGHTS, CDR2 YDEGEE. Trimming stripped 2 bases from V and 1 base from J, with 15 bases between. The CDR3 extends over 16 amino acids. In DNA, the CDR3 is TGTGCCAGCAGCTTAGGGGCCGTCCATTCCCAAGAGACCCAGTACTTC. Residues: CASSLGAVHSQETQYF.

This chain connects TRBV9 to TRBJ2-1; 14 positions agree with TRBD2. The germline V gene encodes CDR1 SGDLS and CDR2 YYNGEE. V was clipped by 2 bases and J by 12 bases; unmatched bases: 10. This CDR3 is 16 amino acids long. The CDR3 is CASSVSSRTSGGRQFF. The CDR3 DNA is TGTGCCAGCAGCGTGAGTAGTAGGACTAGCGGGGGGCGGCAGTTCTTC.

The chain recombines TRBV6-5 with TRBJ1-5; D is uncertain. The germline CDR1 and CDR2 sequences are MNHEY and SVGAGI. V was cut by 6 bases and J by 3 bases, with 15 bases left in between. The CDR3 extends over 15 amino acids. This CDR3 is CASRRTREFNQPQHF. CDR3 sequence (DNA): TGTGCCAGCAGACGAACGCGGGAGTTCAATCAGCCCCAGCATTTT.

The chain employs TRBV7-3 and TRBJ1-1, with D perhaps TRBD1 (5 bases). Germline V gene lookup returns CDR1 SGHTA and CDR2 FQGTGA. V lost 0 bases and J lost 3, with 14 bases in between. The length of the CDR3 is 16 residues. The CDR3 DNA follows: TGTGCCAGCAGCTTAACCCCCAGCGGGGGATACACTGAAGCTTTCTTT. Translating gives CASSLTPSGGYTEAFF. Using reference TRBV7-3 and TRBJ1-1 for the parts outside the CDR3, the full variable domain is GAGVSQTPSNKVTEKGKYVELRCDPISGHTALYWYRQSLGQGPEFLIYFQGTGAADDSGLPNDRFFAVRPEGSVSTLKIQRTERGDSAVYLCASSLTPSGGYTEAFFGQGTRLTVV.

The rearrangement joins TRBV6-5 to TRBJ1-2; a possible D gene is TRBD1 (5 bases). V shed 0 bases and J shed 8 bases, with 10 bases lying between them. The germline gives CDR1 MNHEY, CDR2 SVGAGI. The CDR3 loop spans 13 amino acids. The CDR3 sequence: CASSYSIGDGYTF. The CDR3 coding sequence is TGTGCCAGCAGTTACTCGATAGGGGACGGCTACACCTTC.

The J gene is TRBJ1-1, the V gene TRBV5-1; D might be TRBD1 (5 bases). This CDR3 region has 15 residues. The ends were cut back, 1 base at V and 3 bases at J, with 13 bases in the middle. The germline V gene has CDR1 SGHRS and CDR2 YFSETQ. The CDR3 here is CASSLQGDRDTEAFF. The CDR3 region has the DNA TGCGCCAGCAGCTTGCAAGGGGATAGGGACACTGAAGCTTTCTTT.

The rearrangement links TRBV11-3 to TRBJ1-6; no clear D. Trimming pared 11 bases from V and 8 bases from J, leaving 13 bases between. The CDR3 has 12 residues. Germline V gives CDR1 SGHNT, CDR2 YENEEA. CDR3 coding DNA: TGTGCCTCCCGGACCGTTGATTCACCCCTCCACTTT. This gives the protein CASRTVDSPLHF.

In nucleotides, the CDR3 is TGCGCCAGCAGCTGGACCGCAGGGGACGACTATGGCTACACCTTC. Its protein product is CASSWTAGDDYGYTF. This chain uses TRBV5-1 with TRBJ1-2, with D tentatively TRBD1 (6 bases). This CDR3 has 15 residues. Germline V gene lookup returns CDR1 SGHRS and CDR2 YFSETQ. V lost 3 bases and J lost 3, with 15 bases in between.

The rearrangement joins TRBV9 to TRBJ1-6, with a possible D match to TRBD1 (6 bases). This CDR3 contains 15 residues. Germline-derived CDR1 and CDR2 are SGDLS and YYNGEE. Trimming cost V 0 bases and J 9 bases, with 13 bases left between them. In nucleotides, the CDR3 is TGTGCCAGCAGCGTAGGGACAGCCGGGCCTTCACCCCTCCACTTT. Translating gives CASSVGTAGPSPLHF.

J is TRBJ2-7 and V is TRBV2; D gene ambiguous. Germline assignment: CDR1 SNHLY and CDR2 FYNNEI. The CDR3 has 14 residues. The V and J ends lost 6 bases and 3 bases respectively, with 15 bases between them. CDR3 region: CASSLDSLNYEQYF. In DNA form, the CDR3 reads TGTGCCAGCAGCCTTGACTCTTTAAACTACGAGCAGTACTTC.

The rearrangement links TRBV5-1 to TRBJ2-1, with 9 bases fitting TRBD1. Germline-derived CDR1 and CDR2 are SGHRS and YFSETQ. The CDR3 has 16 residues. V gave up 0 bases and J gave up 5 bases; unmatched junction bases: 6. The CDR3 region is CASSLGGQGNDNEQFF. The CDR3 DNA reads as TGCGCCAGCAGCTTGGGGGGACAGGGTAATGACAATGAGCAGTTCTTC.

This clone was recorded once. J is TRBJ1-2 and V is TRBV23-1; unclear D gene. TRBV23-1 is assigned to the ORF class and has an uncertain function. The length of the CDR3 is 13 residues. V shed 11 bases and J shed 8 bases, with 21 bases lying between them. CDR3 nucleotides: TGCGCCGGGCCGCCGGGCACTCCGAGAGGCTACACCTTC. This encodes CAGPPGTPRGYTF.

A few counts support this clone. The V call is TRBV15, the J call TRBJ1-5; maybe TRBD1 (5 bases). Trimming shortened V by 2 bases and J by 3 bases, and 11 bases separated the two germline ends. The CDR3 is 15 amino acids. Germline CDR1 is LNHNV and CDR2 is YYDKDF (reference sequence). CDR3 in DNA: TGTGCCACCAGCAGAACGGGGGATCCCAATCAGCCCCAGCATTTT. Encoded protein: CATSRTGDPNQPQHF.

The chain has TRBV2 and TRBJ2-5, with 11 nucleotides matching TRBD2. J gave up 4 bases and V 7 bases, and 8 bases lay outside the gene matches. CDR1 is SNHLY and CDR2 is FYNNEI in the germline V gene. The CDR3 covers 15 residues. Written as DNA, the CDR3 is TGTGCCAGCACCTTCCAGCTAGCGGGGGGAGAGACCCAGTACTTC. Translated, it gives CASTFQLAGGETQYF. Full variable domain (remainder filled in from reference TRBV2 and TRBJ2-5): EPEVTQTPSHQVTQMGQEVILRCVPISNHLYFYWYRQILGQKVEFLVSFYNNEISEKSEIFDDQFSVERPDGSNFTLKIRSTKLEDSAMYFCASTFQLAGGETQYFGPGTRLLVL.

V and J are TRBV29-1 and TRBJ1-1, with 7 nucleotides matching TRBD1. V trimming: 6 bases; J trimming: 4 bases; junction bases outside the gene matches: 8. The CDR3 length is 13 residues. Germline lookup yields CDR1 SQVTM and CDR2 ANQGSEA. The CDR3 coding sequence is TGCAGCGTACGAGGGGGCGGCGGCACTGAAGCTTTCTTT. This sequence encodes CSVRGGGGTEAFF.